Presented here are 28 T cell receptor beta chains from one specimen sequenced in a study of T cells in Graves' hyperthyroidism and ophthalmopathy. RNA transcripts were the template for amplifying TCR beta CDR3 regions. Primed by the HTBI set, a first-round RT-PCR was run on the TCR CDR3. A single record per CDR3 protein comes from TCRdb applying MiXCR to the multiplex PCR reads. The data hold around 560,000 distinct CDR3 sequences, with roughly a sixth observed a single time. The sequenced sample consisted of blood. The receptors were gathered from a young woman with Graves' hyperthyroidism.

This chain uses TRBV10-3 with TRBJ1-1; TRBD1 might be the D (6 bases). From germline, CDR1 is ENHRY and CDR2 SYGVKD. The CDR3 totals 13 residues. Deletions cut 4 bases from V and 5 bases from J, with 11 bases between. Here the CDR3 reads CAISAQGRTEAFF. The CDR3 coding sequence is TGTGCCATCAGTGCACAGGGAAGAACTGAAGCTTTCTTT.

The chain uses TRBV12-3 or TRBV12-4 and TRBJ1-2; D is ambiguous. Trimming pared 5 bases from V and 0 bases from J, leaving 13 bases between. This CDR3 comprises 15 residues. In DNA, the CDR3 is TGTGCCAGCAGTCCGCTGGGATCCGCTAACTATGGCTACACCTTC. It translates to CASSPLGSANYGYTF.

The chain recombines TRBV27 with TRBJ1-1, with 7 bases lining up with TRBD1. J was trimmed by 6 bases and V by 3 bases; bases with no gene match: 4. Germline V gene lookup returns CDR1 MNHEY and CDR2 SMNVEV (reference sequence). This CDR3 has 13 residues. The CDR3 protein is CASSFIGGAEAFF. The CDR3, as DNA: TGTGCCAGCAGTTTCATAGGGGGCGCTGAAGCTTTCTTT.

The chain carries TRBV12-3 or TRBV12-4 and TRBJ1-4; D gene unclear. The V and J ends lost 4 bases and 2 bases respectively, with 5 bases between them. This CDR3 comprises 13 residues. The CDR3, as DNA: TGTGCCAGCAGTTACGGGACTAATGAAAAACTGTTTTTT. Translating it yields CASSYGTNEKLFF.

This clonotype was counted ten times or more. This chain joins TRBV18 and TRBJ1-4, with TRBD1 matching 7 bases. Trimming cost V 2 bases and J 7 bases; bases outside gene matches: 4. CDR3 length equals 14 residues. Germline V gene data show CDR1 as KGHSH and CDR2 as LQKENI. CDR3 region: CASSPGQVGEKLFF. The CDR3, as DNA: TGTGCCAGCTCACCAGGACAGGTCGGTGAAAAACTGTTTTTT.

The J gene is TRBJ1-4, the V gene TRBV13, with TRBD1 identical over 8 bases. Germline trimming cut 7 bases from V and 10 bases from J; bases unmatched to any gene: 8. The CDR3 loop spans 13 amino acids. Looked up from germline, CDR1 is PRHDT and CDR2 is FYEKMQ (reference sequence). The CDR3 reads CASMDREAGKLFF. CDR3 sequence (DNA): TGTGCCAGCATGGACAGGGAGGCGGGAAAACTGTTTTTT.

This clonotype was seen only a few times. The chain couples TRBV25-1 to TRBJ2-7; D might be TRBD1 or TRBD2, each matching 6 bases. V lost 4 bases and J lost 0, with 13 bases in between. CDR1 MGHDK and CDR2 SYGVNS come from the germline V gene. This CDR3 spans 15 amino acids. CDR3 amino acids: CASSVGGLGSYEQYF. The CDR3, as DNA: TGTGCCAGCAGTGTAGGGGGGTTGGGCTCCTACGAGCAGTACTTC.

The chain couples TRBV20-1 to TRBJ1-1, with D perhaps matching TRBD1 (6 bases). The CDR3 runs to 15 residues. With 0 bases removed from V and 3 bases from J, the gap between germline ends came to 14 bases. Germline V gene lookup returns CDR1 DFQATT and CDR2 SNEGSKA (reference sequence). The CDR3 loop reads CSARDLRGGDTEAFF. The CDR3 DNA sequence: TGCAGTGCTAGAGATCTGAGGGGGGGGGACACTGAAGCTTTCTTT.

This clonotype was observed a few times. The rearrangement joins TRBV20-1 to TRBJ1-5, with 9 bases that match TRBD1. Germline trimming cut 2 bases from V and 7 bases from J; bases unmatched to any gene: 3. The CDR3 spans 13 residues. Germline lookup yields CDR1 DFQATT and CDR2 SNEGSKA (reference sequence). The CDR3: CSARRTGEQPQHF. The DNA of the CDR3 is TGCAGTGCTAGACGGACAGGGGAGCAGCCCCAGCATTTT.

This clonotype was found a few times. As DNA, the CDR3 is TGCGCCAGCAGCTTGGAGGGGGGGGCAACTCAGCCCCAGCATTTT. It encodes CASSLEGGATQPQHF. The gene calls are TRBV5-1 and TRBJ1-5; TRBD1 is a possible D gene (6 bases). There are 15 residues in the CDR3. V lost 0 bases and J 6 bases, leaving 13 bases between the germline ends. Per germline, CDR1 SGHRS and CDR2 YFSETQ.

CDR3 DNA sequence: TGCGCCAGCAGCCAAGTCGAAACAGGGGGGTCCTACGAGCAGTACTTC. This encodes CASSQVETGGSYEQYF. The J gene is TRBJ2-7, the V gene TRBV4-1, with TRBD1 matching over 8 bases. The CDR3 length is 16 residues. After removal of 1 base from V and 1 base from J, the junction contained 6 bases not matched to a gene. Looked up from germline, CDR1 is MGHRA and CDR2 is YSYEKL.

This clonotype has just a few counts. The CDR3, as DNA: TGCAGCGTTGAAGGACAGGGAGGTCCGCCTGAGCAGTTCTTC. This encodes CSVEGQGGPPEQFF. The V and J genes are TRBV29-1 and TRBJ2-1; possible D gene TRBD1, 7 bases. V was cut by 1 base and J by 9 bases, with 16 bases left in between. There are 14 residues in the CDR3. Germline V gene sequence: CDR1 SQVTM, CDR2 ANQGSEA.

This rearrangement joins TRBV13 to TRBJ1-4; no firm D call. The V gene's germline CDR1 is PRHDT and CDR2 FYEKMQ (reference sequence). The CDR3 is 16 amino acids. The germline V and J ends were trimmed by 1 base and 0 bases, with 9 bases remaining between them. The CDR3 protein is CASSLAGNPTNEKLFF. The CDR3 coding sequence is TGTGCCAGCAGCTTAGCGGGGAACCCAACTAATGAAAAACTGTTTTTT.

J is TRBJ1-2 and V is TRBV11-2, with unresolved D. Trimming removed 0 bases from V and 8 bases from J, with 10 bases in between. The CDR3 runs 13 residues. The germline V gene encodes CDR1 SGHAT and CDR2 FQNNGV. This CDR3 reads CASSLEYGEGYTF. The CDR3 DNA is TGTGCCAGCAGCTTAGAATACGGGGAGGGCTACACCTTC.

This clonotype was recorded a few times. The rearrangement joins TRBV7-8 to TRBJ1-1; 7 bases fit TRBD1. This CDR3 contains 17 residues. V lost 5 bases and J lost 3; bases outside the gene matches: 15. CDR1 and CDR2 from the germline V gene are SGHVS and FQNEAQ. Here the CDR3 reads CASSLGGRQRTYTEAFF. Written as DNA, the CDR3 is TGTGCCAGCAGCCTAGGGGGCCGACAGCGCACTTACACTGAAGCTTTCTTT.

The CDR3: CASSLDRGGTYEQYF. In DNA form, the CDR3 reads TGTGCCAGCAGCCTCGACAGGGGGGGGACCTACGAGCAGTACTTC. This chain links TRBV5-4 with TRBJ2-7, with TRBD1 identical over 9 bases. Germline trimming cut 4 bases from V and 2 bases from J; bases unmatched to any gene: 7. Germline lookup yields CDR1 SGHNT and CDR2 YYREEE (reference sequence). This CDR3 spans 15 amino acids.

At least ten counts were recorded for this clonotype. This chain connects TRBV5-1 to TRBJ1-1, with 9 positions matching TRBD1. The CDR3 spans 14 residues. V lost 5 bases, J lost 3 bases, and 5 bases stayed unmatched. From germline, CDR1 is SGHRS and CDR2 YFSETQ. The CDR3: CASSTDRGDTEAFF. Written as DNA, the CDR3 is TGCGCCAGCAGTACGGACAGGGGTGACACTGAAGCTTTCTTT.

This clonotype was recorded a few times. The V gene is TRBV15, the J gene TRBJ1-1; D remains unclear. Trimming removed 6 bases from V and 2 bases from J, with 7 bases in between. The germline gives CDR1 LNHNV, CDR2 YYDKDF (reference sequence). The CDR3 is 12 amino acids. The CDR3 loop reads CATRRQNTEAFF. The CDR3 nucleotides are TGTGCCACCAGGAGACAAAACACTGAAGCTTTCTTT.

This clonotype was detected a few times. This rearrangement joins TRBV6-5 to TRBJ2-1; 7 nucleotides match TRBD2. After removal of 4 bases from V and 7 bases from J, the junction contained 16 bases not matched to a gene. Germline values: CDR1 MNHEY, CDR2 SVGAGI. CDR3 length: 17 residues. Written as DNA, the CDR3 is TGTGCCAGCAGTTCCCCAGAGATGGGGGGGGGAACGAATGAGCAGTTCTTC. Its protein is CASSSPEMGGGTNEQFF.

V gene TRBV6-2 or TRBV6-3 combines with J gene TRBJ2-1, with 7 bases matching TRBD2. Germline V gene data show CDR1 as MNHEY and CDR2 as SVGEGT. The CDR3 runs 17 residues. V trimming: 6 bases; J trimming: 5 bases; junction bases outside the gene matches: 16. The CDR3 nucleotides read TGTGCCAGCAGCCAGTTTCCTCTGGAGCGGGGAAACAATGAGCAGTTCTTC. Protein product: CASSQFPLERGNNEQFF.

This clonotype came up many times. The chain joins TRBV2 to TRBJ1-2; 7 nucleotides align to TRBD1. The germline CDR1 and CDR2 sequences are SNHLY and FYNNEI. V lost 5 bases to trimming and J lost 7 bases; unmatched junction nucleotides: 13. This CDR3 contains 15 residues. This CDR3 reads CASSPTGRVDIGYTF. The CDR3 DNA reads as TGTGCCAGCAGTCCGACAGGGAGGGTCGACATTGGCTACACCTTC. The entire variable domain, with the rest obtained from reference TRBV2 and TRBJ1-2, is as follows: EPEVTQTPSHQVTQMGQEVILRCVPISNHLYFYWYRQILGQKVEFLVSFYNNEISEKSEIFDDQFSVERPDGSNFTLKIRSTKLEDSAMYFCASSPTGRVDIGYTFGSGTRLTVV.

Concerning this clonotype: A read error may be the cause here, since a much bigger clone is one base away. The rearrangement uses TRBV7-8 and TRBJ2-7, with 7 bases that match TRBD2. Germline V gene data show CDR1 as SGHVS and CDR2 as FQNEAQ. The CDR3 extends over 15 amino acids. The CDR3 bases are TGTGCCAGCGGCTTACTGGGCGGGAGCGCCTACGAGCAGTACTTC. Encoded protein: CASGLLGGSAYEQYF.

The genes are TRBV24-1 and TRBJ1-5; D ambiguous. The CDR3 is 14 residues long. Germline CDR1 reads KGHDR; CDR2 reads SFDVKD. The V and J ends lost 0 bases and 2 bases respectively, with 4 bases between them. The CDR3: CATSDLSGNQPQHF. The CDR3 DNA reads TGTGCCACCAGTGATTTGTCGGGCAATCAGCCCCAGCATTTT.

The chain combines TRBV7-2 with TRBJ2-7, with D possibly being TRBD1 (6 bases). V shed 0 bases and J shed 2 bases, with 11 bases lying between them. The length of the CDR3 is 15 residues. CDR1 and CDR2 (germline): SGHTA, FQGNSA. The CDR3 here is CASSLAGWGPYEQYF. CDR3 sequence (DNA): TGTGCCAGCAGCTTAGCGGGATGGGGGCCCTACGAGCAGTACTTC.

This clonotype was counted ten times or more. The chain uses TRBV5-1 and TRBJ2-3, with D tentatively TRBD1 (7 bases). Germline V CDR1 and CDR2: SGHRS, YFSETQ. The CDR3 spans 15 residues. Trimming removed 2 bases at V and 5 bases at J, with 15 bases between. The CDR3 sequence: CASSFWRGQGDTQYF. The CDR3 DNA follows: TGCGCCAGCAGCTTCTGGAGGGGGCAGGGAGATACGCAGTATTTT.

The V and J genes are TRBV19 and TRBJ2-4; TRBD1 matches 12 bases. The V gene's germline CDR1 is LNHDA and CDR2 SQIVND (reference sequence). There are 16 residues in the CDR3. V was pared by 8 bases and J by 7 bases, with 12 bases of the junction left unmatched. CDR3 DNA: TGTGCCAGTGGTACGGGGGACAGGGGGCGCCGGAACATTCAGTACTTC. Its translation is CASGTGDRGRRNIQYF.

The rearrangement joins TRBV20-1 to TRBJ2-1; TRBD1 matches 8 bases. The CDR3 consists of 16 residues. Germline V gene sequence: CDR1 DFQATT, CDR2 SNEGSKA (reference sequence). V was clipped by 0 bases and J by 3 bases; unmatched bases: 7. CDR3 loop: CSARDRQGPIYNEQFF. DNA of the CDR3: TGCAGTGCTAGAGACCGACAGGGGCCTATCTACAATGAGCAGTTCTTC.

The table lists this clonotype with a few counts. The chain uses TRBV25-1 and TRBJ1-2; D not resolved. Trimming shortened V by 1 base and J by 5 bases, and 5 bases separated the two germline ends. CDR1 is MGHDK and CDR2 is SYGVNS in the germline V gene. This CDR3 region has 12 residues. CDR3 region: CASSESLYGYTF. In nucleotides, the CDR3 is TGTGCCAGCAGTGAATCTCTTTATGGCTACACCTTC.